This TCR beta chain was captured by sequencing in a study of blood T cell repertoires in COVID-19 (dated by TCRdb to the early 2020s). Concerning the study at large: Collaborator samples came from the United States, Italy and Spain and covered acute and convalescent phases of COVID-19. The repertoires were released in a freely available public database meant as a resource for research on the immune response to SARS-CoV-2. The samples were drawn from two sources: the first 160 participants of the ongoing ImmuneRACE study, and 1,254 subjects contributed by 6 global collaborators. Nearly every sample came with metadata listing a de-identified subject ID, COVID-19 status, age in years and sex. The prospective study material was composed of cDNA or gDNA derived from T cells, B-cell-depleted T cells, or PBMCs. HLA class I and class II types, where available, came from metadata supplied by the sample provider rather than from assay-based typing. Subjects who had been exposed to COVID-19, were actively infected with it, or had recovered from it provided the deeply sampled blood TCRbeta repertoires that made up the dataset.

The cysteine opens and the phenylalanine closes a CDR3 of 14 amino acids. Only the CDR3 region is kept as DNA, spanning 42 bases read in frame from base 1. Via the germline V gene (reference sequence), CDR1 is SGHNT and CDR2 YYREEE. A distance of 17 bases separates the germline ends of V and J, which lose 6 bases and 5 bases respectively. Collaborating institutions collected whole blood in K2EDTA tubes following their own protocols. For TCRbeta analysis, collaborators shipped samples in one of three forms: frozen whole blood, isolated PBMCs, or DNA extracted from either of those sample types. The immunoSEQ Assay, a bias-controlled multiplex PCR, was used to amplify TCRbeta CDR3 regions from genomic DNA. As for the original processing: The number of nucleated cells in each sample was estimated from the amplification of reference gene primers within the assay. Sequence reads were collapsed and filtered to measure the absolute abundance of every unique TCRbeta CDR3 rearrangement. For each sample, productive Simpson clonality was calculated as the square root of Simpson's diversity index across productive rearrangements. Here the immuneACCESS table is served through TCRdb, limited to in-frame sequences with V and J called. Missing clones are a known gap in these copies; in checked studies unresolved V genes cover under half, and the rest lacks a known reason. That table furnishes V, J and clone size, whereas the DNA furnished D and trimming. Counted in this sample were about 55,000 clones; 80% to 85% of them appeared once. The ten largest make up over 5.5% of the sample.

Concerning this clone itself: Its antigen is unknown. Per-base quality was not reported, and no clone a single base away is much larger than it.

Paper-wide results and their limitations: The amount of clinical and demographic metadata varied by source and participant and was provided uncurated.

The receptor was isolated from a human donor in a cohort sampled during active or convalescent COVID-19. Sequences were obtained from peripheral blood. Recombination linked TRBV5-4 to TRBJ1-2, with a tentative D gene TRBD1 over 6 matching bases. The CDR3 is CASTVRGGSYGYTF. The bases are TGTGCCAGCACCGTCAGGGGAGGGAGTTATGGCTACACCTTC.